A single sample is the source of the 11 T cell receptor beta chains below, sequenced in a study of Graves' ophthalmopathy and Graves' hyperthyroidism. RNA served as the template for amplifying TCR beta CDR3 regions. Second-round multiplex PCR came after first-round RT-PCR with HTBI primers. A single record per CDR3 protein comes from TCRdb applying MiXCR to the multiplex PCR reads. Of approximately 1.2 million distinct CDR3 sequences listed, 36% are singletons. Material: peripheral blood or thyroid tissue (not recorded which). These receptor sequences come from an adult man with Graves' hyperthyroidism.

The CDR3 spells CASSLGDSEELFF. CDR3 nucleotide sequence: TGTGCCAGCAGCTTAGGGGATAGCGAGGAGCTGTTTTTT. The chain has TRBV2 and TRBJ2-2; D is tentatively TRBD1 or TRBD2 (5 bases each). This CDR3 has 13 residues. The germline V gene has CDR1 SNHLY and CDR2 FYNNEI. Trimming took off 6 bases at V and 10 bases at J, with 15 bases between the two ends.

The chain links TRBV29-1 to TRBJ1-2; 9 bases agree with TRBD1. V lost 3 bases, J lost 3 bases, and 11 bases stayed unmatched. Per the germline V gene, CDR1 is SQVTM and CDR2 is ANQGSEA. This CDR3 is 16 amino acids long. CDR3 bases: TGCAGCGTTGAGCAGACAGGGGGAGGGCGGGACTATGGCTACACCTTC. It is translated as CSVEQTGGGRDYGYTF.

This clonotype was observed a handful of times. V is TRBV4-2 and J is TRBJ2-5; D not certain. The V end lost 4 bases, the J end lost 1 base, and 19 bases lay between the germline ends. The CDR3 contains 17 residues. Looked up from germline, CDR1 is LGHNA and CDR2 is YNFKEQ. CDR3 in DNA: TGTGCCAGCAGCCTTTGGGCCTCCCCGTCAGCCCAAGAGACCCAGTACTTC. It encodes CASSLWASPSAQETQYF.

The V call is TRBV29-1, the J call TRBJ2-7; 13 bases map to TRBD2. This CDR3 comprises 14 residues. Germline V gene data show CDR1 as SQVTM and CDR2 as ANQGSEA. Losses at the gene ends were 7 bases for V and 4 bases for J; bases not matched to a gene: 7. As DNA, the CDR3 is TGCAGCGCTCTCGTGACTAGCGGGAGGTACGAGCAGTACTTC. Translating it yields CSALVTSGRYEQYF.

The rearrangement joins TRBV29-1 to TRBJ1-2; 10 bases fit TRBD1. The CDR3 totals 14 residues. Germline lookup yields CDR1 SQVTM and CDR2 ANQGSEA. Trimming took 6 bases from V and 3 from J; bases not matched to a gene: 7. As DNA, the CDR3 is TGCAGCGTCCGCATGGACAGGGGGGACTATGGCTACACCTTC. It is translated as CSVRMDRGDYGYTF.

The V call is TRBV28, the J call TRBJ1-6; possibly TRBD1 for D (6 bases). The CDR3 length is 14 residues. V lost 7 bases and J lost 5, with 12 bases in between. Germline CDR1 is MDHEN and CDR2 is SYDVKM. CDR3 protein: CASITGQHNSPLHF. The CDR3 DNA follows: TGTGCCAGCATCACAGGACAGCATAATTCACCCCTCCACTTT.

The table lists this clonotype with many counts. The chain combines TRBV11-2 with TRBJ2-5, with D possibly matching TRBD1 (5 bases). The CDR3 has 14 amino acids. Trimming stripped 6 bases from V and 2 bases from J, with 13 bases between. From germline, CDR1 is SGHAT and CDR2 FQNNGV. CDR3 residues: CASSIVGRQETQYF. As DNA, the CDR3 is TGTGCCAGCAGTATTGTGGGGCGACAAGAGACCCAGTACTTC. Filled out from reference TRBV11-2 and TRBJ2-5, the complete variable domain reads EAGVAQSPRYKIIEKRQSVAFWCNPISGHATLYWYQQILGQGPKLLIQFQNNGVVDDSQLPKDRFSAERLKGVDSTLKIQPAKLEDSAVYLCASSIVGRQETQYFGPGTRLLVL.

V is TRBV12-3 or TRBV12-4 and J is TRBJ1-2; 7 bases are a match to TRBD1. V was clipped by 6 bases and J by 6 bases; unmatched bases: 13. This CDR3 is 15 amino acids long. This CDR3 is CASSHLRQGPNGYTF. CDR3 nucleotides: TGTGCCAGCAGCCATTTAAGACAGGGACCGAATGGCTACACCTTC.

This clonotype came up a few times. CDR3 protein: CASSSIISLVNTEAFF. The CDR3 DNA follows: TGTGCCAGCAGTTCAATCATCAGTTTGGTAAACACTGAAGCTTTCTTT. The chain uses TRBV25-1 and TRBJ1-1; D is unclear. The CDR3 consists of 16 residues. Trimming cost V 5 bases and J 2 bases, with 18 bases left between them. CDR1 MGHDK and CDR2 SYGVNS come from the germline V gene.

This chain joins TRBV7-2 and TRBJ1-2; D is undetermined. The CDR3 contains 15 residues. Germline CDR1 is SGHTA and CDR2 is FQGNSA. V lost 1 base to trimming and J lost 3 bases, with 12 bases between them. Here the CDR3 DNA reads TGTGCCAGCAGCTTAGGTGCGGGTGCCCACTATGGCTACACCTTC. Protein product: CASSLGAGAHYGYTF.

Comment on this clonotype: A much larger clone differs by one base, so this may be a read error. This rearrangement joins TRBV9 to TRBJ2-7, with TRBD2 matching 8 bases. This CDR3 region has 13 residues. Germline V lookup: CDR1 SGDLS, CDR2 YYNGEE. This CDR3 reads CANSVGLAYEQYF. The CDR3 region has the DNA TGTGCCAACAGCGTCGGACTAGCTTACGAGCAGTACTTC. Full variable domain (outside the CDR3, taken from reference TRBV9 and TRBJ2-7): DSGVTQTPKHLITATGQRVTLRCSPRSGDLSVYWYQQSLDQGLQFLIQYYNGEERAKGNILERFSAQQFPDLHSELNLSSLELGDSALYFCANSVGLAYEQYFGPGTRLTVT.